The present TCR beta chain was sequenced within a study of blood T cell repertoires in COVID-19. This table comes from immunoSEQ multiplex PCR, and its TCRdb copy is limited to in-frame clones, with some not included. The table records fewer than 80,000 clones, around 79% of them present only once. CDR3 length: 14 amino acids. Germline V lookup: CDR1 MNHEY, CDR2 SMNVEV (reference sequence). Trimming removed 7 bases at V and 2 bases at J, with 12 bases between. What was sequenced was peripheral blood. V and J are TRBV27 and TRBJ1-5; maybe TRBD1 (5 bases). The clonotype comes from a woman aged 80 or over with active or convalescent COVID-19. The CDR3 region is CASKDSGGNQPQHF. DNA of the CDR3: TGTGCCAGCAAGGACTCGGGGGGCAATCAGCCCCAGCATTTT.